This T cell receptor (beta chain) was found in a study of Graves' ophthalmopathy and Graves' hyperthyroidism. Certain patients were not enrolled. These were patients with other autoimmune diseases, uncontrolled infections, pregnancy or lactation. Many counts were recorded for this clonotype. What it binds is not known. General study points: Thyroid clonotypes that were expanded above 0.001 frequency mostly also appeared in blood.

This CDR3 spans 15 amino acids. Germline CDR1 is SGHAT and CDR2 is FQDESV (reference sequence). Trimming took 3 bases from V and 4 from J; bases not matched to a gene: 7. The sequenced template was RNA, covering the TCR beta CDR3 region. In the first round, RT-PCR was carried out with HTBI primers, and a multiplex PCR formed the second round. TCRdb ran MiXCR on the multiplex PCR reads and lists one entry per CDR3 protein. The table lists about 210,000 distinct CDR3 sequences, just under 30% of them singletons. This receptor was obtained from a man aged 45-65 years with Graves' ophthalmopathy. Input material: peripheral blood. The V and J genes are TRBV11-1 and TRBJ2-5, with 8 bases aligning to TRBD1. CDR3 in amino acids: CASSFGGQGRETQYF. The CDR3 DNA reads as TGTGCCAGCAGCTTCGGTGGACAGGGAAGAGAGACCCAGTACTTC.